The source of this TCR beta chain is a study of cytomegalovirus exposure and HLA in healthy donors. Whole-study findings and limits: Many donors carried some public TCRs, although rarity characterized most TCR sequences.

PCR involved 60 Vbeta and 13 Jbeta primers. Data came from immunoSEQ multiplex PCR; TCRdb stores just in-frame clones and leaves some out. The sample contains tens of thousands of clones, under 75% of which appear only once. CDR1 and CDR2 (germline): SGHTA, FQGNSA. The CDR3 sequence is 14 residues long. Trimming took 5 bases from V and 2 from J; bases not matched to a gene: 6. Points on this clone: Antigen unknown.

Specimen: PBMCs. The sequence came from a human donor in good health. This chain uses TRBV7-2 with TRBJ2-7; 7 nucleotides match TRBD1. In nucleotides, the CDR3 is TGTGCCAGCAGCCCTAGACAGGGCACCTACGAGCAGTACTTC. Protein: CASSPRQGTYEQYF.